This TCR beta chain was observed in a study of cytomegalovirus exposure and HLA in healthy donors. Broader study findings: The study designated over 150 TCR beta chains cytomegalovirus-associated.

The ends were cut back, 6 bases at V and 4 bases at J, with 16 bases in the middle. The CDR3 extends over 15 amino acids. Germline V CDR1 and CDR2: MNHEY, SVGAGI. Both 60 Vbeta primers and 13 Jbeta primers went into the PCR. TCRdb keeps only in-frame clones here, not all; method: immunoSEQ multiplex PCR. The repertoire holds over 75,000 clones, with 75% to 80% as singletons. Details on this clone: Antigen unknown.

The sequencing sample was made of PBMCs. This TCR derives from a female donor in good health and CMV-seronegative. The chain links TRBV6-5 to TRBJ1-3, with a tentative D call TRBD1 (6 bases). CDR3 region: CASSLTGSEGNTIYF. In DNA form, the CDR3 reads TGTGCCAGCAGCCTTACAGGGTCCGAGGGAAACACCATATATTTT.